This paragraph covers one T cell receptor beta chain sequence. The sample is drawn from a study of blood T cell repertoires in COVID-19. Produced via immunoSEQ multiplex PCR; TCRdb's table is partial and in-frame only. The top ten clones hold under 7% of a sample with 200,000 or so clones, around nine tenths of them seen once. Trimming removed 4 bases from V and 1 base from J; junction bases left unmatched: 5. Germline V CDR1 and CDR2: SGHRS, YFSETQ. The CDR3 covers 15 residues. The chain uses TRBV5-1 and TRBJ2-3, with 8 bases matching TRBD1. Material for sequencing was peripheral blood. The receptor was isolated from a man aged 55 to 70 who had recovered from COVID-19. The CDR3 spells CASSLQDRGTDTQYF. The CDR3, as DNA: TGCGCCAGCAGCCTCCAGGACAGGGGCACAGATACGCAGTATTTT.